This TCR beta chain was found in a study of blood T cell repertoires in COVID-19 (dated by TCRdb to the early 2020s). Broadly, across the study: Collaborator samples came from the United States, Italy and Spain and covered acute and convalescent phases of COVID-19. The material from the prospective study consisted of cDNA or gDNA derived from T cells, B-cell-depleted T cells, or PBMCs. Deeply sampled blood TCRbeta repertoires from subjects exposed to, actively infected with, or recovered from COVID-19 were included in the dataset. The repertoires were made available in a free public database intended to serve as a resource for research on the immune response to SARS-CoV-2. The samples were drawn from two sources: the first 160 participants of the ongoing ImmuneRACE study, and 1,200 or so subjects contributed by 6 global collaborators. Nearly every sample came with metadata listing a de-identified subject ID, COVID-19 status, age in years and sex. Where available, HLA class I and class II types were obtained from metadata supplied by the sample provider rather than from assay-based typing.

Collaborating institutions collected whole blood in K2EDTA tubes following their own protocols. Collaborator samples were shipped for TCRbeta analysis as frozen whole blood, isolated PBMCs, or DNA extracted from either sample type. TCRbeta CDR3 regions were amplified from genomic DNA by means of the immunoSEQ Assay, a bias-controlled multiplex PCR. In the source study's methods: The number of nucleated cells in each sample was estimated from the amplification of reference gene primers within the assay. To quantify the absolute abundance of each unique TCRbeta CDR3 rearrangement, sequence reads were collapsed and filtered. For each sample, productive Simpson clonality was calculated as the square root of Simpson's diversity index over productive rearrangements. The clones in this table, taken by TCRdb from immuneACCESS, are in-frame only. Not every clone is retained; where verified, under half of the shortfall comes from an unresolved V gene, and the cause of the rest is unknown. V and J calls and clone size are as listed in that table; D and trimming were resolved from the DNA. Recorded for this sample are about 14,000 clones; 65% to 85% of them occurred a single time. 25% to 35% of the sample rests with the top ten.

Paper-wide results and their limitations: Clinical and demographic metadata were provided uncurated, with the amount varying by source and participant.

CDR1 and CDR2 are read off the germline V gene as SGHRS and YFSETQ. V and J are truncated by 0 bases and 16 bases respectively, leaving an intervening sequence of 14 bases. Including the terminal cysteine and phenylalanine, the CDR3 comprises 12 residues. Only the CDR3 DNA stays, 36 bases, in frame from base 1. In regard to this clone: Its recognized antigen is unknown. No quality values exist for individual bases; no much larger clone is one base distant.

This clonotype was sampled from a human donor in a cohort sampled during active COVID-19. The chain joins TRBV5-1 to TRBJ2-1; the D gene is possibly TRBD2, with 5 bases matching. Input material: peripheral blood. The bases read TGCGCCAGCAGCTTGGAGCGGACGATCCATTTCTTC. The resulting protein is CASSLERTIHFF.